This TCR beta chain emerged from a study of vaccination effects on CD4 cells after COVID-19. Some clones are missing from TCRdb's copy, which holds only in-frame ones; the method was immunoSEQ multiplex PCR. The sample yields more than 60,000 clones, around two thirds seen once. Germline assignment: CDR1 WSHSY and CDR2 SAAADI. V shed 11 bases and J shed 4 bases, with 14 bases lying between them. This CDR3 is built from 12 residues. Notes on this clone: The target antigen is unknown.

Antigen-specific CD4+ T cells were first expanded with viral peptide pools by the ViraFEST assay and only then sequenced. Once cultured for approximately eleven days, the cells underwent separation to obtain CD4+ T cells. Participants each got two BNT162b2 or mRNA-1273 vaccine doses. The chain couples TRBV10-2 to TRBJ1-1; tentative D call: TRBD1 (5 bases). This receptor was obtained from a human donor who received a COVID-19 vaccine. The sequencing here drew on CD4+ T cells from PBMCs cultured with HCoV-229E spike peptides, taken after COVID-19 vaccination. The CDR3 spells CACQGPSTEAFF. The CDR3 DNA is TGCGCCTGTCAGGGCCCCAGCACTGAAGCTTTCTTT.